The rows below give T cell receptor beta chains drawn from one sample of a study of T cells after posttransplantation cyclophosphamide. Method: immunoSEQ multiplex PCR; TCRdb's copy keeps in-frame clones and lacks some. Altogether 8,500 to 9,500 clones are present, roughly 98% being singletons, with the ten largest covering approximately 0.28%. The sample consisted of naive CD8+ T cells sorted from PBMCs. These receptors all come from a middle-aged man in good health, CMV-negative, and a related stem cell transplant donor. The CDR3 runs from the conserved cysteine through the conserved F or W. D genes are given only for firm matches. The size field is filled for only some rows; it gives once, few, many or a size class.

d_gene	abundance	v_gene	j_gene	CDR3aa	CDR3nt
TRBD1	NA	TRBV9	TRBJ2-1	CASSISPGTGTYNEQFF	TGTGCCAGCAGCATTTCACCAGGGACAGGGACCTACAATGAGCAGTTCTTC
NA	NA	TRBV9	TRBJ2-3	CASSVATGDTQYF	TGTGCCAGCAGCGTAGCTACGGGAGATACGCAGTATTTT
NA	NA	TRBV6-5	TRBJ2-7	CASSFTGGEQYF	TGTGCCAGCAGTTTCACAGGTGGCGAGCAGTACTTC
TRBD2	NA	TRBV7-8	TRBJ2-5	CASSPGGVGTQYF	TGTGCCAGCAGCCCGGGAGGGGTCGGGACCCAGTACTTC
TRBD2	NA	TRBV9	TRBJ2-1	CASTGGGSPSIGQFF	TGTGCCAGCACCGGGGGGGGGTCCCCCTCAATTGGGCAGTTCTTC
NA	NA	TRBV15	TRBJ2-2	CATSREVTLSEPDGGELFF	TGTGCCACCAGCAGAGAGGTGACTCTCAGCGAGCCCGACGGCGGGGAGCTGTTTTTT
TRBD1	NA	TRBV5-6	TRBJ2-1	CASSPEGTGSYNEQFF	TGTGCCAGCAGCCCGGAGGGGACAGGGTCCTACAATGAGCAGTTCTTC
NA	NA	TRBV27	TRBJ2-7	CASSLNRKGYEQYF	TGTGCCAGCAGTTTAAACAGGAAGGGCTACGAGCAGTACTTC
TRBD1	NA	TRBV9	TRBJ2-5	CASSTTGTGETQYF	TGTGCCAGCAGCACGACCGGGACAGGGGAGACCCAGTACTTC
TRBD1	NA	TRBV5-6	TRBJ1-2	CASSSIQTGGPSQIYGYTF	TGTGCCAGCAGCTCTATTCAGACAGGGGGCCCCTCCCAAATTTATGGCTACACCTTC
NA	NA	TRBV5-1	TRBJ2-1	CASKGGGLTGRYEQFF	TGCGCCAGCAAGGGCGGGGGCCTTACGGGGCGATATGAGCAGTTCTTC
TRBD2	NA	TRBV5-1	TRBJ2-5	CASSLGERGPQETQYF	TGCGCCAGCAGCTTGGGCGAGCGGGGGCCCCAAGAGACCCAGTACTTC
NA	NA	TRBV6-1	TRBJ2-1	CASSELGSSYNEQFF	TGTGCCAGCAGTGAACTCGGGAGCTCCTACAATGAGCAGTTCTTC
NA	NA	TRBV7-3	TRBJ2-5	CASSLTGLAYQETQYF	TGTGCCAGCAGCTTAACGGGGCTAGCGTACCAAGAGACCCAGTACTTC
NA	NA	TRBV21-1	TRBJ2-7	CASMERERYHEQYF	TGTGCCAGCATGGAGAGGGAGAGATACCACGAGCAGTACTTC
NA	NA	TRBV6-5	TRBJ2-7	CASSYFGGSYEQYF	TGTGCCAGCAGTTACTTCGGGGGCTCCTACGAGCAGTACTTC
NA	NA	TRBV5-1	TRBJ1-1	CASSLVQVRESMNTEAFF	TGCGCCAGCAGCTTGGTGCAAGTCAGGGAATCCATGAACACTGAAGCTTTCTTT
NA	NA	TRBV2	TRBJ1-1	CASMFLGGSRTEAFF	TGTGCCAGCATGTTTCTGGGTGGTTCGAGGACTGAAGCTTTCTTT
TRBD1	NA	TRBV7-9	TRBJ2-1	CASSSRDSHNEQFF	TGTGCCAGCAGCAGCCGGGACAGTCACAATGAGCAGTTCTTC
NA	NA	TRBV18	TRBJ2-3	CASSPPTIDTQYF	TGTGCCAGCTCACCACCGACAATAGATACGCAGTATTTT
NA	NA	TRBV27	TRBJ2-3	CASSWTSPFSTDTQYF	TGTGCCAGCAGTTGGACAAGTCCATTTAGCACAGATACGCAGTATTTT
NA	once	TRBV6-5	TRBJ1-2	CASRSRGANYGYTF	TGTGCCAGCAGGTCCCGGGGGGCGAACTATGGCTACACCTTC
NA	NA	TRBV9	TRBJ1-2	CASSSRSVYGYTF	TGTGCCAGCAGCTCCCGAAGCGTCTATGGCTACACCTTC
NA	NA	TRBV27	TRBJ1-2	CASSHEPAGYGYTF	TGTGCCAGCAGTCACGAGCCAGCGGGGTATGGCTACACCTTC
NA	NA	TRBV9	TRBJ1-6	CASSVGEGSPLHF	TGTGCCAGCAGCGTAGGTGAGGGATCACCCCTCCACTTT
TRBD2	NA	TRBV19	TRBJ2-3	CASSFLRLAGGTDTQYF	TGTGCCAGTAGTTTTCTACGACTAGCGGGTGGAACAGATACGCAGTATTTT
NA	NA	TRBV18	TRBJ2-1	CASSPESRTSYNEQFF	TGTGCCAGCTCACCAGAAAGTCGGACTTCCTACAATGAGCAGTTCTTC
NA	NA	TRBV21-1	TRBJ2-1	CASSKGGQGVGNEQFF	TGTGCCAGCTCCAAAGGAGGGCAGGGGGTAGGGAATGAGCAGTTCTTC
NA	NA	TRBV7-3	TRBJ1-1	CASSLFGKHTEAFF	TGTGCCAGCAGCTTATTCGGGAAGCACACTGAAGCTTTCTTT
NA	NA	TRBV6-6	TRBJ2-1	CASSQRAGAHNEQFF	TGTGCCAGCAGCCAAAGGGCGGGGGCCCACAATGAGCAGTTCTTC